The sequence of this TCR beta chain was determined in a study of cytomegalovirus exposure and HLA in healthy donors. Overall study results and limits: Later analysis suggested most CMV-associated TCR beta chains were HLA-restricted.

V was trimmed by 0 bases and J by 9 bases, leaving 14 bases between them. Per germline, CDR1 GTSNPN and CDR2 SVGIG (reference sequence). The CDR3 extends over 13 amino acids. About this clone: Its target is not known.

The PCR made use of 60 Vbeta and 13 Jbeta primers. Some clones are missing from TCRdb's copy, which holds only in-frame ones; the method was immunoSEQ multiplex PCR. The repertoire holds 100,000 to 150,000 clones, with about 86% as singletons. Sequencing was carried out using PBMCs. The chain joins TRBV30 to TRBJ1-1; D is uncertain. The TCR sequence derives from a man between 18 and 29 years old in good health and CMV-seronegative. Written as DNA, the CDR3 is TGTGCCTGGAGTGTACAGTTAGGAGGGAAAGCTTTCTTT. Protein: CAWSVQLGGKAFF.